These 25 T cell receptor beta chains originate from one sample sequenced in a study of patients and donors after allogeneic stem cell transplantation. TCRdb re-analysed the RT-PCR reads in MiXCR, keeping a single row per CDR3 protein. The sample has 84,000 or so distinct CDR3 sequences, around 48% seen once. Sample: blood, either unsorted or a sorted T cell fraction (not recorded which). Receptors originate from a human donor who was either an allogeneic HSCT recipient or a stem cell or donor lymphocyte infusion donor (not recorded which). It is not recorded whose cells these are; they may come from a transplant donor.

This rearrangement joins TRBV11-2 to TRBJ2-2; 9 bases agree with TRBD1. The CDR3 contains 14 residues. Per germline, CDR1 SGHAT and CDR2 FQNNGV. Trimming at V came to 5 bases and at J to 7 bases, leaving 5 bases not matched to a gene. CDR3 DNA sequence: TGTGCCAGCAGCCTAAGACAGGGGGGCGGGGAGCTGTTTTTT. The encoded protein is CASSLRQGGGELFF.

The chain couples TRBV29-1 to TRBJ1-1, with D perhaps TRBD1 (5 bases). V was trimmed by 2 bases and J by 6 bases, leaving 13 bases between them. The CDR3 is made up of 13 amino acids. In germline, CDR1 is SQVTM, CDR2 ANQGSEA. The CDR3 DNA is TGCAGCGTTGAATGGAGGACAAGGCCTGAAGCTTTCTTT. This gives the protein CSVEWRTRPEAFF.

This clonotype appeared a few times. The genes are TRBV6-6 and TRBJ1-4; D is possibly TRBD1 (5 bases). In germline, CDR1 is MNHNY, CDR2 SVGAGI (reference sequence). The CDR3 has 15 residues. Trimming took off 3 bases at V and 7 bases at J, with 15 bases between the two ends. CDR3 sequence reads: CASSYGAGIFEKLFF. The DNA of the CDR3 is TGTGCCAGCAGTTATGGGGCAGGAATTTTTGAAAAACTGTTTTTT.

The chain couples TRBV27 to TRBJ1-6, with 9 bases identical to TRBD1. The CDR3 consists of 16 residues. The ends lost 3 bases at V and 0 bases at J; junction bases unmatched: 0. Germline loops: CDR1 MNHEY, CDR2 SMNVEV (reference sequence). The CDR3 nucleotides are TGTGCCAGCAGTTTGACAGGGGGCTCCTATAATTCACCCCTCCACTTT. This encodes CASSLTGGSYNSPLHF.

The V gene is TRBV4-3, the J gene TRBJ1-5; D uncertain. Germline V gene sequence: CDR1 LGHNA, CDR2 YSLEER. The CDR3 has 14 amino acids. Between the trimmed V and J ends, which lost 0 bases and 5 bases, there was a span of 8 bases. The CDR3 region is CASSQDVADQPQHF. Here the CDR3 DNA reads TGCGCCAGCAGCCAAGACGTAGCCGATCAGCCCCAGCATTTT.

The chain carries TRBV20-1 and TRBJ1-2; 7 bases line up with TRBD1. Per the germline V gene, CDR1 is DFQATT and CDR2 is SNEGSKA (reference sequence). The CDR3 spans 16 residues. Unmatched junction bases numbered 16, after V lost 6 bases and J lost 3 bases. The CDR3 spells CSAEGPGGGRDYGYTF. CDR3 nucleotide sequence: TGCAGTGCCGAGGGGCCAGGGGGAGGTCGGGACTATGGCTACACCTTC.

The CDR3 reads CASSLKSSGLLRNTIYF. CDR3 coding DNA: TGTGCCAGCAGCTTAAAGAGCTCGGGGCTTCTGAGAAACACCATATATTTT. The chain carries TRBV7-2 and TRBJ1-3, with D tentatively TRBD1 (5 bases). Germline CDR1 and CDR2: SGHTA and FQGNSA. This CDR3 has 17 amino acids. Trimming left V 2 bases short and J 5 bases short, with 19 bases between.

The sample holds a few counts of this clonotype. The chain couples TRBV20-1 to TRBJ2-1; TRBD2 might be the D (5 bases). This CDR3 has 14 amino acids. Trimming cost V 5 bases and J 1 base, with 12 bases left between them. Looked up from germline, CDR1 is DFQATT and CDR2 is SNEGSKA (reference sequence). CDR3 nucleotides: TGCAGTGCTCTCCGGGGTACTTCCTACAATGAGCAGTTCTTC. It translates to CSALRGTSYNEQFF.

The rearrangement uses TRBV28 and TRBJ1-6; D gene uncertain. This CDR3 contains 12 residues. With 3 bases removed from V and 10 bases from J, the gap between germline ends came to 7 bases. The germline gives CDR1 MDHEN, CDR2 SYDVKM. This CDR3 reads CASSFLGSPLHF. CDR3 bases: TGTGCCAGCAGTTTCCTGGGGTCACCCCTCCACTTT.

The chain joins TRBV5-1 to TRBJ1-5; no clear D gene. Trimming stripped 0 bases from V and 6 bases from J, with 7 bases between. CDR1 is SGHRS and CDR2 is YFSETQ in the germline V gene. This CDR3 comprises 13 residues. This chain's CDR3 is CASSLDGSQPQHF. The CDR3 region has the DNA TGCGCCAGCAGCTTGGACGGGTCTCAGCCCCAGCATTTT.

J is TRBJ1-6 and V is TRBV20-1; D unclear. This CDR3 has 17 residues. With 7 bases removed from V and 0 bases from J, the gap between germline ends came to 19 bases. Germline lookup yields CDR1 DFQATT and CDR2 SNEGSKA (reference sequence). This CDR3 is CSVRRELMGSYNSPLHF. CDR3 bases: TGCAGTGTCCGCCGGGAGCTGATGGGCTCCTATAATTCACCCCTCCACTTT.

V usage is TRBV6-5 and J usage is TRBJ2-6; D is undetermined. This CDR3 has 14 residues. V was pared by 5 bases and J by 0 bases, with 5 bases between. CDR1 is MNHEY, CDR2 SVGAGI, per germline. CDR3 DNA sequence: TGTGCCAGCAGTCGGAGCTCTGGGGCCAACGTCCTGACTTTC. It translates to CASSRSSGANVLTF.

Here the CDR3 DNA reads TGTGCCAGCAATGTGGAAGTAGCGGGAAACACCATATATTTT. Amino acids: CASNVEVAGNTIYF. The chain uses TRBV6-1 and TRBJ1-3; D gene ambiguous. The CDR3 is 14 residues long. Deletions cut 7 bases from V and 4 bases from J, with 14 bases between. Germline lookup yields CDR1 MNHNS and CDR2 SASEGT.

This clonotype turned up a few times. This chain joins TRBV28 and TRBJ1-5, with D perhaps TRBD1 (5 bases). Trimming left V 7 bases short and J 0 bases short, with 13 bases between. This CDR3 is built from 15 residues. In germline, CDR1 is MDHEN, CDR2 SYDVKM. CDR3 in amino acids: CASKTASYSNQPQHF. As DNA, the CDR3 is TGTGCCAGCAAGACAGCGTCTTATAGCAATCAGCCCCAGCATTTT.

The chain is built from TRBV6-5 and TRBJ1-6; 10 bases map to TRBD1. The CDR3 covers 15 residues. CDR1 and CDR2 (germline): MNHEY, SVGAGI. V lost 5 bases to trimming and J lost 16 bases; unmatched junction nucleotides: 14. The DNA for the CDR3 is TGTGCCAGCAGTGAAACCGGGACAGGGGCCTCTGATCTCCACTTT. This translates into CASSETGTGASDLHF.

The sample holds a few counts of this clonotype. The chain employs TRBV4-2 and TRBJ1-4; D unclear. CDR3 length: 14 residues. V lost 0 bases and J 8 bases, leaving 10 bases between the germline ends. Germline CDR1 LGHNA, CDR2 YNFKEQ. CDR3 region: CASSQDRVREKLFF. The CDR3 nucleotides read TGTGCCAGCAGCCAAGATAGGGTTCGGGAAAAACTGTTTTTT.

The chain employs TRBV20-1 and TRBJ2-7; 7 nucleotides match TRBD2. CDR1 and CDR2 (germline): DFQATT, SNEGSKA (reference sequence). V shed 0 bases, J shed 2 bases, and the junction held 7 bases outside the gene matches. This CDR3 is 15 amino acids long. CDR3 DNA sequence: TGCAGTGCTAGAGAGACGGGAGGCCGAACCTACGAGCAGTACTTC. It yields the protein CSARETGGRTYEQYF.

The chain uses TRBV2 and TRBJ2-4; D gene unclear. This CDR3 is 13 amino acids long. The V and J ends lost 8 bases and 8 bases respectively, with 16 bases between them. CDR1 and CDR2 (germline): SNHLY, FYNNEI. In DNA, the CDR3 is TGTGCCAGCGGGATGGCTGCATCTGACATTCAGTACTTC. This codes for CASGMAASDIQYF.

The chain recombines TRBV20-1 with TRBJ1-1; D call uncertain. The CDR3 extends over 11 amino acids. Trimming shortened V by 5 bases and J by 7 bases, and 11 bases separated the two germline ends. The V gene's germline CDR1 is DFQATT and CDR2 SNEGSKA (reference sequence). The CDR3 DNA sequence: TGCAGTGCTCTCTTCACCATTGAAGCTTTCTTT. It translates to CSALFTIEAFF.

There are a few counts of this clonotype. The gene calls are TRBV12-3 or TRBV12-4 and TRBJ1-2; no clear D gene. V was cut by 2 bases and J by 3 bases, with 10 bases left in between. There are 14 residues in the CDR3. The CDR3: CASSLQVLHYGYTF. CDR3 nucleotide sequence: TGTGCCAGCAGTTTACAGGTCCTCCACTATGGCTACACCTTC.

This clonotype was counted a few times. CDR3 sequence reads: CASSYDGVQGNSGNTIYF. Written as DNA, the CDR3 is TGTGCCAGCAGTTATGATGGAGTACAGGGAAACTCTGGAAACACCATATATTTT. V is TRBV6-5 and J is TRBJ1-3; D possibly corresponds to TRBD1 (6 bases). The germline V gene has CDR1 MNHEY and CDR2 SVGAGI. The CDR3 runs 18 residues. V was trimmed by 3 bases and J by 0 bases, leaving 18 bases between them.

The chain carries TRBV5-4 and TRBJ2-7; D remains unclear. V lost 4 bases, J lost 1 base, and 15 bases lay in between. The CDR3 contains 15 residues. Germline lookup yields CDR1 SGHNT and CDR2 YYREEE (reference sequence). The CDR3 coding sequence is TGTGCCAGCAGCCCCCGAACGGCCTCTTCCTACGAGCAGTACTTC. This sequence encodes CASSPRTASSYEQYF.

J is TRBJ2-1 and V is TRBV12-3 or TRBV12-4; 8 nucleotides align to TRBD1. Trimming removed 5 bases from V and 5 bases from J; junction bases left unmatched: 8. The CDR3 runs 15 residues. The CDR3 region has the DNA TGTGCCAGCAGTGGACAGGGCGGGCTGAACAATGAGCAGTTCTTC. Protein sequence: CASSGQGGLNNEQFF.

CDR3 region: CASSSRDMPSNEKLFF. CDR3 DNA: TGTGCCAGCAGCTCCCGGGACATGCCTAGTAATGAAAAACTGTTTTTT. V usage is TRBV28 and J usage is TRBJ1-4, with D tentatively TRBD1 (6 bases). The V gene's germline CDR1 is MDHEN and CDR2 SYDVKM. With 6 bases removed from V and 4 bases from J, the gap between germline ends came to 18 bases. The CDR3 runs to 16 residues.

This clonotype showed up just a few times. V is TRBV4-3 and J is TRBJ1-2; D uncertain. CDR3 size: 13 residues. CDR1 is LGHNA and CDR2 is YSLEER in the germline V gene. V was clipped by 4 bases and J by 2 bases, with 8 bases between them. The DNA for the CDR3 is TGCGCCAGCAGCCCGAAGAGCAACTATGGCTACACCTTC. Amino acid sequence: CASSPKSNYGYTF.